This T cell receptor (beta chain) was sequenced in a study of cytomegalovirus exposure and HLA in healthy donors. Findings of the study overall: Earlier analysis yielded a pattern in which most TCR beta V segments were productive about 90% or about 30% of the time. TCR beta chains numbering 164 were designated cytomegalovirus-associated. In a later analysis, a missense DCLRE1C variant was linked to TCR beta V- and J-gene trimming.

The CDR3 totals 14 residues. Trimming took 4 bases from V and 2 from J, leaving 10 bases between them. Germline V gives CDR1 SNHLY, CDR2 FYNNEI. 60 Vbeta and 13 Jbeta primers were used in PCR. The protocol was immunoSEQ multiplex PCR, while the TCRdb copy is restricted to in-frame clones and leaves out a portion. The table includes some 170,000 clones, about 80% detected once. For this clone: What it binds is not known.

Input material: PBMCs. The V call is TRBV2, the J call TRBJ2-3; TRBD1 might be the D (5 bases). The TCR sequence derives from a man between 40 and 49 years old in good health and CMV-seropositive. For the CDR3, the DNA is TGTGCCAGCAGTGCGCGACAGTTCACAGATACGCAGTATTTT. Protein product: CASSARQFTDTQYF.